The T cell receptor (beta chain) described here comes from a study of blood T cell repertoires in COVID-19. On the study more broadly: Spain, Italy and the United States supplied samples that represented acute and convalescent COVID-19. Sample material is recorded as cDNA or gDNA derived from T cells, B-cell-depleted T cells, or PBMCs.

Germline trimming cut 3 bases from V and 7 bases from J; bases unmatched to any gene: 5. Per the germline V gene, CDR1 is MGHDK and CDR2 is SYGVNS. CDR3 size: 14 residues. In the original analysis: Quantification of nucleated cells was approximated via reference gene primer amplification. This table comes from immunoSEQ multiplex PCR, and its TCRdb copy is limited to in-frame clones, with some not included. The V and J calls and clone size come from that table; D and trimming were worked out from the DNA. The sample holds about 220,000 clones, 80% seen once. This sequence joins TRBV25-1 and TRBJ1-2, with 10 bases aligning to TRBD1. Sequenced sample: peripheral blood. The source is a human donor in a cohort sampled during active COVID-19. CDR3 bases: TGTGCCAGCAGTGATTCGGGACAGGGGATTGGCTACACCTTC. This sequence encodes CASSDSGQGIGYTF.